Each of the 25 T cell receptor beta chains below was sequenced from the same sample in a study of blood T cell repertoires in COVID-19. The method was immunoSEQ multiplex PCR; TCRdb's version includes in-frame clones alone and lacks a portion of them. The repertoire holds about 40,000 clones, with about 80% as singletons. Sequencing was carried out using peripheral blood. These receptors all come from a human donor with acute or convalescent COVID-19. The donor label of this sample is uncertain.

This clone was counted between two and nine times. CDR3 sequence reads: CASSATGGTDTQYF. CDR3 in DNA: TGTGCCAGCAGTGCTACAGGGGGCACAGATACGCAGTATTTT. The chain uses TRBV5-6 and TRBJ2-3; the match to TRBD1 covers 7 bases. The ends lost 5 bases at V and 1 base at J; junction bases unmatched: 4. The germline V gene encodes CDR1 SGHDT and CDR2 YYEEEE. The CDR3 consists of 14 residues.

The rearrangement uses TRBV7-3 and TRBJ1-1, with 8 bases lining up with TRBD1. The CDR3 has 13 amino acids. Germline lookup yields CDR1 SGHTA and CDR2 FQGTGA. The V and J ends lost 6 bases and 11 bases, in that order; junction bases with no gene match: 11. The CDR3 is CASSNQGANRAFF. CDR3 bases: TGTGCCAGCAGTAATCAGGGGGCTAATAGGGCTTTCTTT.

The chain recombines TRBV18 with TRBJ1-1; maybe TRBD1 (5 bases). Germline V lookup: CDR1 KGHSH, CDR2 LQKENI. CDR3 length equals 15 residues. With 3 bases removed from V and 1 base from J, the gap between germline ends came to 12 bases. CDR3 coding DNA: TGTGCCAGCTCACCCCCCACAGGTCCGAACACTGAAGCTTTCTTT. Its protein is CASSPPTGPNTEAFF.

V is TRBV28 and J is TRBJ2-1, with TRBD2 as a possible D gene (6 bases). The CDR3 is 14 residues long. Trimming removed 8 bases from V and 12 bases from J, with 23 bases in between. The germline V gene has CDR1 MDHEN and CDR2 SYDVKM. The CDR3 coding sequence is TGTGCCAGCGGAAAAGGGGTAGCGGTACCTGGGCAGTTCTTC. The encoded protein is CASGKGVAVPGQFF.

The gene calls are TRBV2 and TRBJ1-1; no definite D call. This CDR3 region has 14 residues. CDR1 SNHLY and CDR2 FYNNEI come from the germline V gene. Trimming removed 7 bases from V and 2 bases from J, with 14 bases in between. CDR3 bases: TGTGCCAGCAAGGAACAAAGACTCAACACTGAAGCTTTCTTT. Its protein product is CASKEQRLNTEAFF.

The J gene is TRBJ2-3, the V gene TRBV3-1 (or the pseudogene TRBV3-2); 9 bases fit TRBD1. Per the germline V gene, CDR1 is LGHDT and CDR2 is YNNKEL (reference sequence). V lost 4 bases and J lost 2; bases outside the gene matches: 10. CDR3 size: 17 residues. CDR3: CASSPLPGQGLTDTQYF. Here the CDR3 DNA reads TGTGCCAGCAGCCCTCTACCGGGACAGGGACTCACAGATACGCAGTATTTT.

This clone was seen a few times. This rearrangement joins TRBV11-1 to TRBJ1-1; D is uncertain. Trimming cost V 5 bases and J 3 bases, with 16 bases left between them. The CDR3 spans 15 residues. Per the germline V gene, CDR1 is SGHAT and CDR2 is FQDESV (reference sequence). The chain's CDR3 is CASSLLRRRDTEAFF. The CDR3 DNA reads as TGTGCCAGCAGCCTCCTTAGGCGGCGAGACACTGAAGCTTTCTTT.

The CDR3, as DNA: TGTGCCAGCAGCCGAGCGACAGGGTACACTGAAGCTTTCTTT. It encodes CASSRATGYTEAFF. The chain links TRBV3-1 (or the pseudogene TRBV3-2) to TRBJ1-1; TRBD1 aligns across 7 bases. Germline loops: CDR1 LGHDT, CDR2 YNNKEL (reference sequence). V lost 4 bases, J lost 3 bases, and 5 bases stayed unmatched. CDR3 size: 14 residues.

This sequence joins TRBV5-4 and TRBJ2-3; 8 positions agree with TRBD1. This CDR3 has 15 residues. The V and J ends lost 8 bases and 5 bases, in that order; junction bases with no gene match: 13. Germline V gives CDR1 SGHNT, CDR2 YYREEE (reference sequence). The CDR3 DNA follows: TGTGCCAGTTTGAGTAGGGGCAGGGGGCTAGATACGCAGTATTTT. This encodes CASLSRGRGLDTQYF.

The chain carries TRBV7-3 and TRBJ2-1; 7 bases are a match to TRBD2. Germline V gene lookup returns CDR1 SGHTA and CDR2 FQGTGA. The CDR3 sequence is 13 residues long. V lost 2 bases and J lost 8; bases outside the gene matches: 3. CDR3 in amino acids: CASSLGREYEQFF. The DNA for the CDR3 is TGTGCCAGCAGCTTAGGGCGGGAGTATGAGCAGTTCTTC. Full variable domain (rest looked up from reference TRBV7-3 and TRBJ2-1): GAGVSQTPSNKVTEKGKYVELRCDPISGHTALYWYRQSLGQGPEFLIYFQGTGAADDSGLPNDRFFAVRPEGSVSTLKIQRTERGDSAVYLCASSLGREYEQFFGPGTRLTVL.

V gene TRBV9 combines with J gene TRBJ2-1, with TRBD2 matching 9 bases. CDR1 is SGDLS and CDR2 is YYNGEE in the germline V gene. Trimming removed 2 bases from V and 3 bases from J; junction bases left unmatched: 3. There are 15 residues in the CDR3. The CDR3: CASSVELAGYNEQFF. The CDR3 nucleotides read TGTGCCAGCAGCGTTGAACTAGCGGGCTACAATGAGCAGTTCTTC.

This clone appeared once. The genes are TRBV4-1 and TRBJ2-7; 9 bases match TRBD1. Germline CDR1 is MGHRA and CDR2 is YSYEKL. Unmatched junction bases numbered 4, after V lost 1 base and J lost 3 bases. The CDR3 is 15 amino acids. The CDR3 nucleotides read TGCGCCAGCAGCCAAGTGGAGACAGGGGGCTACGAGCAGTACTTC. It specifies CASSQVETGGYEQYF.

The chain carries TRBV27 and TRBJ2-5; TRBD2 matches at 7 bases. This CDR3 region has 16 residues. V gave up 5 bases and J gave up 5 bases; unmatched junction bases: 14. Germline V gene sequence: CDR1 MNHEY, CDR2 SMNVEV (reference sequence). CDR3 sequence reads: CASSIISGVDWETQYF. The CDR3 DNA reads as TGTGCCAGCAGTATAATCAGCGGGGTTGACTGGGAGACCCAGTACTTC.

The chain carries TRBV5-4 and TRBJ1-2; TRBD1 matches 12 bases. Germline CDR1 and CDR2: SGHNT and YYREEE (reference sequence). V dropped 6 bases and J dropped 7; count of bases not matched to a gene: 7. The CDR3 consists of 14 residues. CDR3 loop: CASIAGQGAPGYTF. Here the CDR3 DNA reads TGTGCCAGCATCGCGGGACAGGGGGCACCTGGCTACACCTTC.

The table lists this clone with a few counts. This sequence joins TRBV18 and TRBJ2-5, with 7 bases matching TRBD2. V was pared by 3 bases and J by 1 base, with 5 bases of the junction left unmatched. The CDR3 loop spans 15 amino acids. Per the germline V gene, CDR1 is KGHSH and CDR2 is LQKENI. This CDR3 reads CASSPLGTTQETQYF. The CDR3 nucleotides read TGTGCCAGCTCACCTCTCGGGACTACCCAAGAGACCCAGTACTTC. Full variable domain (outside the CDR3, taken from reference TRBV18 and TRBJ2-5): NAGVMQNPRHLVRRRGQEARLRCSPMKGHSHVYWYRQLPEEGLKFMVYLQKENIIDESGMPKERFSAEFPKEGPSILRIQQVVRGDSAAYFCASSPLGTTQETQYFGPGTRLLVL.

The genes are TRBV5-6 and TRBJ2-7, with 14 bases that match TRBD2. This CDR3 comprises 17 residues. CDR1 and CDR2 from the germline V gene are SGHDT and YYEEEE. Trimming took 4 bases from V and 5 from J; bases not matched to a gene: 11. CDR3 bases: TGTGCCAGCAGCCGTTTCTCCGGGACTAGCGGGAGCAACGAGCAGTACTTC. Translated: CASSRFSGTSGSNEQYF.

The chain has TRBV9 and TRBJ2-4; D possibly corresponds to TRBD1 (5 bases). CDR3 length equals 17 residues. CDR1 and CDR2 from the germline V gene are SGDLS and YYNGEE. V gave up 4 bases and J gave up 1 base, with 18 bases separating them. The CDR3 DNA is TGTGCCAGCAGCCCCCTCTCGGACATAAGCGCCAAAAACATTCAGTACTTC. Its translation is CASSPLSDISAKNIQYF. Filled out from reference TRBV9 and TRBJ2-4, the complete variable domain reads DSGVTQTPKHLITATGQRVTLRCSPRSGDLSVYWYQQSLDQGLQFLIQYYNGEERAKGNILERFSAQQFPDLHSELNLSSLELGDSALYFCASSPLSDISAKNIQYFGAGTRLSVL.

The rearrangement uses TRBV9 and TRBJ2-1, with 12 bases aligning to TRBD1. The CDR3 runs to 18 residues. Per the germline V gene, CDR1 is SGDLS and CDR2 is YYNGEE. V shed 1 base, J shed 5 bases, and the junction held 10 bases outside the gene matches. CDR3 region: CASSVPSGTGGFDNEQFF. The CDR3 DNA is TGTGCCAGCAGCGTACCCTCCGGGACAGGGGGCTTCGACAATGAGCAGTTCTTC.

The genes are TRBV2 and TRBJ2-3, with D possibly TRBD2 on 6 matching bases. Per germline, CDR1 SNHLY and CDR2 FYNNEI. This CDR3 contains 11 residues. In DNA, the CDR3 is TGTGCTGCGGGGATCACAGATACGCAGTATTTT. Translation gives CAAGITDTQYF.

Note on this clone: Other DNA sequences in the sample encode the same CDR3. V is TRBV29-1 and J is TRBJ2-2, with a possible D match to TRBD2 (7 bases). There are 15 residues in the CDR3. Germline values: CDR1 SQVTM, CDR2 ANQGSEA. Trimming removed 6 bases from V and 0 bases from J, with 14 bases in between. CDR3 sequence reads: CSVDPGGANTGELFF. The CDR3 DNA follows: TGCAGCGTGGACCCGGGGGGCGCGAACACCGGGGAGCTGTTTTTT.

The chain joins TRBV7-9 to TRBJ1-1; possibly TRBD1 for D (5 bases). V lost 5 bases and J 8 bases, leaving 9 bases between the germline ends. The CDR3 is 11 amino acids. Germline V lookup: CDR1 SEHNR, CDR2 FQNEAQ (reference sequence). The CDR3 spells CASSLDREAFF. The CDR3, as DNA: TGTGCCAGCAGCCTCGACAGAGAAGCTTTCTTT.

The chain joins TRBV28 to TRBJ1-1, with TRBD1 identical over 7 bases. After removal of 5 bases from V and 11 bases from J, the junction contained 8 bases not matched to a gene. The germline gives CDR1 MDHEN, CDR2 SYDVKM. The CDR3 length is 12 residues. The CDR3, as DNA: TGTGCCAGCAGTCTAACGAGGGGGCTGGCTTTCTTT. Its protein is CASSLTRGLAFF. The entire variable domain, with the rest obtained from reference TRBV28 and TRBJ1-1, is as follows: DVKVTQSSRYLVKRTGEKVFLECVQDMDHENMFWYRQDPGLGLRLIYFSYDVKMKEKGDIPEGYSVSREKKERFSLILESASTNQTSMYLCASSLTRGLAFFGQGTRLTVV.

The chain uses TRBV6-6 and TRBJ1-1; D is unresolved. The CDR3 contains 13 residues. V was shortened by 2 bases and J by 4 bases, with 8 bases between the two germline ends. Germline-derived CDR1 and CDR2 are MNHNY and SVGAGI (reference sequence). CDR3 residues: CASSYEGSTEAFF. The CDR3 nucleotides are TGTGCCAGCAGTTACGAAGGGAGCACTGAAGCTTTCTTT.

This clone was counted only a few times. The chain links TRBV6-6 to TRBJ1-1, with D perhaps TRBD1 (6 bases). CDR1 MNHNY and CDR2 SVGAGI come from the germline V gene (reference sequence). The CDR3 totals 14 residues. V was pared by 4 bases and J by 6 bases, with 15 bases between. Written as DNA, the CDR3 is TGTGCCAGCAGTTGGCCAGGGGCGGGGGCTGAAGCTTTCTTT. Translation gives CASSWPGAGAEAFF.

The genes are TRBV19 and TRBJ1-5; D remains unclear. Trimming took 3 bases from V and 1 from J, leaving 22 bases between them. Germline CDR1 LNHDA, CDR2 SQIVND (reference sequence). CDR3 length equals 19 residues. The CDR3 DNA sequence: TGTGCCAGTAGTATTTACGAGGGCAGTACCATATCCAGCAATCAGCCCCAGCATTTT. Translated, it gives CASSIYEGSTISSNQPQHF.